A single sample is the source of the 19 T cell receptor beta chains below, sequenced in a study of blood T cell repertoires in COVID-19. Clones were sequenced by immunoSEQ multiplex PCR, and TCRdb holds only the in-frame ones, with some missing. The top ten clones hold 6.6% of a sample with more than 95,000 clones, roughly 87% of them seen once. The sequenced sample consisted of peripheral blood. The receptor source for this set is a man older than 75 with active or convalescent COVID-19.

The chain has TRBV3-1 (or the pseudogene TRBV3-2) and TRBJ1-5, with D possibly matching TRBD1 (6 bases). There are 15 residues in the CDR3. V lost 4 bases to trimming and J lost 1 base, with 11 bases between them. Germline V gene sequence: CDR1 LGHDT, CDR2 YNNKEL (reference sequence). The DNA of the CDR3 is TGTGCCAGCAGCCTAGGACAGTGGAGCAATCAGCCCCAGCATTTT. Translated: CASSLGQWSNQPQHF.

The CDR3 DNA reads as TGTGCCAGCAGTCCCCGGGATGCGGGTAATTCACCCCTCCACTTT. It encodes CASSPRDAGNSPLHF. The chain has TRBV6-6 and TRBJ1-6; unclear D gene. Germline V gives CDR1 MNHNY, CDR2 SVGAGI (reference sequence). The V end lost 5 bases, the J end lost 6 bases, and 14 bases lay between the germline ends. This CDR3 has 15 residues.

CDR3 coding DNA: TGTGCCAGCAGCCGGACACAAACAACTAATGAAAAACTGTTTTTT. As protein: CASSRTQTTNEKLFF. The chain is built from TRBV9 and TRBJ1-4, with D perhaps matching TRBD1 (5 bases). Trimming pared 4 bases from V and 0 bases from J, leaving 10 bases between. CDR1 is SGDLS and CDR2 is YYNGEE in the germline V gene. The CDR3 is 15 residues long.

Written as DNA, the CDR3 is TGTGCCATCATGGTTAGCGGGCTCTACGAGCAGTACTTC. This gives the protein CAIMVSGLYEQYF. The chain joins TRBV10-3 to TRBJ2-7, with 7 nucleotides matching TRBD2. Germline V lookup: CDR1 ENHRY, CDR2 SYGVKD. V shed 7 bases and J 3 bases; nucleotides not matched to a gene: 6. The CDR3 spans 13 residues.

J is TRBJ2-7 and V is TRBV15; TRBD1 aligns across 8 bases. The CDR3 is made up of 18 amino acids. CDR1 is LNHNV, CDR2 YYDKDF, per germline (reference sequence). Trimming removed 2 bases from V and 1 base from J; junction bases left unmatched: 13. The CDR3 here is CATSRSSRSGGWSYEQYF. CDR3 bases: TGTGCCACCAGCAGATCGTCCCGGTCAGGGGGCTGGTCCTACGAGCAGTACTTC.

This clone was observed a single time. This chain links TRBV7-2 with TRBJ2-3, with D perhaps matching TRBD2 (5 bases). V gave up 5 bases and J gave up 6 bases, with 18 bases separating them. Germline V gene lookup returns CDR1 SGHTA and CDR2 FQGNSA. This CDR3 comprises 15 residues. The CDR3 region is CASSLTLLAGDTQYF. CDR3 bases: TGTGCCAGCAGCCTCACCCTCCTAGCCGGCGATACGCAGTATTTT.

V and J are TRBV7-6 and TRBJ2-1, with TRBD1 identical over 7 bases. Germline V CDR1 and CDR2: SGHVS, FNYEAQ. Unmatched junction bases numbered 8, after V lost 6 bases and J lost 3 bases. The CDR3 spans 15 residues. CDR3 nucleotides: TGTGCCAGCAGAAAAACAGGGGACGTCTACAATGAGCAGTTCTTC. Residues: CASRKTGDVYNEQFF.

The chain combines TRBV4-2 with TRBJ2-3; TRBD1 aligns across 10 bases. From germline, CDR1 is LGHNA and CDR2 YNFKEQ. V was clipped by 4 bases and J by 3 bases; unmatched bases: 16. The CDR3 has 19 amino acids. CDR3 sequence: CASSPETGGISEGTDTQYF. The DNA of the CDR3 is TGTGCCAGCAGCCCCGAGACAGGGGGCATTTCCGAGGGTACAGATACGCAGTATTTT.

Only one count was recorded for this clone. The V and J genes are TRBV7-9 and TRBJ1-2; tentative D call: TRBD1 (6 bases). The V gene's germline CDR1 is SEHNR and CDR2 FQNEAQ (reference sequence). The CDR3 spans 14 residues. Trimming stripped 5 bases from V and 2 bases from J, with 12 bases between. The CDR3, as DNA: TGTGCCAGCAGCCCCGGGACAACAAACTATGGCTACACCTTC. Translation: CASSPGTTNYGYTF. Full variable domain (remainder filled in from reference TRBV7-9 and TRBJ1-2): DTGVSQNPRHKITKRGQNVTFRCDPISEHNRLYWYRQTLGQGPEFLTYFQNEAQLEKSRLLSDRFSAERPKGSFSTLEIQRTEQGDSAMYLCASSPGTTNYGYTFGSGTRLTVV.

The chain has TRBV9 and TRBJ2-3, with 15 bases matching TRBD2. With 3 bases clipped from V and 5 bases from J, the junction kept 7 bases outside the gene matches. Germline CDR1 reads SGDLS; CDR2 reads YYNGEE. The CDR3 is 17 residues long. The CDR3 DNA reads as TGTGCCAGCAGCGCCGGACTAGCGGGGGGGCTCGAAGATACGCAGTATTTT. It specifies CASSAGLAGGLEDTQYF.

The V gene is TRBV24-1, the J gene TRBJ2-7, with 11 bases lining up with TRBD1. The CDR3 length is 15 residues. Germline values: CDR1 KGHDR, CDR2 SFDVKD. V shed 6 bases and J 3 bases; nucleotides not matched to a gene: 6. CDR3 DNA sequence: TGTGCCACCAGTTGGGGACAGGGGGTTAACTACGAGCAGTACTTC. Translation: CATSWGQGVNYEQYF.

V gene TRBV29-1 combines with J gene TRBJ1-1; TRBD1 aligns across 7 bases. Germline CDR1 SQVTM, CDR2 ANQGSEA. The V and J ends lost 5 bases and 0 bases, in that order; junction bases with no gene match: 15. This CDR3 has 17 residues. The CDR3 nucleotides read TGCAGCGTTTCTCGATCAGGGGGATTTGAAATGAACACTGAAGCTTTCTTT. It codes for CSVSRSGGFEMNTEAFF.

The chain has TRBV9 and TRBJ2-1, with 8 bases matching TRBD2. V lost 4 bases and J lost 7; bases outside the gene matches: 10. This CDR3 contains 15 residues. The germline gives CDR1 SGDLS, CDR2 YYNGEE. CDR3 residues: CASSPGRAPRNEQFF. CDR3 in DNA: TGTGCCAGCAGCCCCGGGAGGGCACCAAGGAATGAGCAGTTCTTC.

The chain employs TRBV14 and TRBJ2-2; 12 nucleotides agree with TRBD2. V lost 0 bases to trimming and J lost 4 bases; unmatched junction nucleotides: 9. The length of the CDR3 is 19 residues. CDR1 is SGHDN and CDR2 is FVKESK in the germline V gene. The CDR3 nucleotides read TGTGCCAGCAGCCAAGATAGACTAGCGGGAGCCCAGGGCACCGGGGAGCTGTTTTTT. It encodes CASSQDRLAGAQGTGELFF. Drawing the rest from reference TRBV14 and TRBJ2-2, the complete variable domain is EAGVTQFPSHSVIEKGQTVTLRCDPISGHDNLYWYRRVMGKEIKFLLHFVKESKQDESGMPNNRFLAERTGGTYSTLKVQPAELEDSGVYFCASSQDRLAGAQGTGELFFGEGSRLTVL.

This chain connects TRBV18 to TRBJ1-3; TRBD1 might be the D (6 bases). The germline CDR1 and CDR2 sequences are KGHSH and LQKENI. V lost 5 bases and J 1 base, leaving 9 bases between the germline ends. The CDR3 is 14 residues long. The CDR3 here is CASSGTGSGNTIYF. The CDR3 nucleotides read TGTGCCAGCTCAGGAACAGGGTCTGGAAACACCATATATTTT.

As DNA, the CDR3 is TGTGCCAGTAGTGTCCCGACTAGCGGGGTTGCGTATTTT. Translating gives CASSVPTSGVAYF. The V call is TRBV19, the J call TRBJ2-3, with 11 positions matching TRBD2. V lost 5 bases, J lost 14 bases, and 9 bases stayed unmatched. Germline V lookup: CDR1 LNHDA, CDR2 SQIVND (reference sequence). The CDR3 spans 13 residues.

The chain combines TRBV10-3 with TRBJ1-1, with D possibly matching TRBD1 (5 bases). Germline-derived CDR1 and CDR2 are ENHRY and SYGVKD. There are 15 residues in the CDR3. Deletions cut 6 bases from V and 2 bases from J, with 16 bases between. The DNA for the CDR3 is TGTGCCATCAGGGCACGAGAGACAGAAAACACTGAAGCTTTCTTT. It translates to CAIRARETENTEAFF.

In its sample, this clone was seen once. The V gene is TRBV27, the J gene TRBJ1-4; 7 bases agree with TRBD1. J gave up 1 base and V 4 bases, and 3 bases lay outside the gene matches. The CDR3 covers 15 residues. Germline CDR1 is MNHEY and CDR2 is SMNVEV (reference sequence). CDR3 region: CASSSTGQTNEKLFF. The CDR3 DNA is TGTGCCAGCAGTTCGACAGGGCAAACTAATGAAAAACTGTTTTTT.

The chain has TRBV7-8 and TRBJ1-1; 11 bases are a match to TRBD1. The V gene's germline CDR1 is SGHVS and CDR2 FQNEAQ. V was pared by 1 base and J by 5 bases, with 6 bases of the junction left unmatched. This CDR3 has 16 residues. This CDR3 reads CASSLDEDRGLTEAFF. CDR3 DNA: TGTGCCAGCAGCTTAGACGAGGACAGGGGGCTTACTGAAGCTTTCTTT.